One sample yielded the 26 T cell receptor beta chains listed below, sequenced in a study of blood T cell repertoires in COVID-19. Repertoires were generated with immunoSEQ multiplex PCR, while TCRdb's copy carries only in-frame clones and drops some. The sample has some 120,000 clones; approximately 90% are singletons. Sequencing was carried out using peripheral blood. All receptors derive from a man aged 50 to 59 with COVID-19, enrolled during active disease.

The gene calls are TRBV10-1 and TRBJ2-2, with a possible D match to TRBD1 (6 bases). Germline V gene data show CDR1 as WNHNN and CDR2 as SYGVQD (reference sequence). V was trimmed by 6 bases and J by 6 bases, leaving 11 bases between them. The CDR3 sequence is 13 residues long. The DNA of the CDR3 is TGCGCCAGCAGACAGGGTAACGCCGGGGAGCTGTTTTTT. As protein: CASRQGNAGELFF.

V is TRBV7-9 and J is TRBJ2-1; the match to TRBD2 covers 11 bases. The ends lost 3 bases at V and 8 bases at J; junction bases unmatched: 15. CDR3 length: 18 residues. The germline V gene has CDR1 SEHNR and CDR2 FQNEAQ (reference sequence). In nucleotides, the CDR3 is TGTGCCAGCAGCTTTCTCCTGAAACTAGCGGGAGAAGCGGATGAGCAGTTCTTC. This translates into CASSFLLKLAGEADEQFF.

Note on this clone: A read error may produce the germline difference seen at one junction end. The CDR3 here is CASRLGSEEQYF. The CDR3 DNA is TGCGCCAGCAGATTGGGGAGTGAAGAGCAGTACTTC. This chain connects TRBV5-1 to TRBJ2-7; tentative D call: TRBD2 (5 bases). Germline CDR1 SGHRS, CDR2 YFSETQ. The CDR3 covers 12 residues. Looking up the rest from reference TRBV5-1 and TRBJ2-7 gives the full variable domain: KAGVTQTPRYLIKTRGQQVTLSCSPISGHRSVSWYQQTPGQGLQFLFEYFSETQRNKGNFPGRFSGRQFSNSRSEMNVSTLELGDSALYLCASRLGSEEQYFGPGTRLTVT.

The chain uses TRBV5-1 and TRBJ2-6; 7 nucleotides line up with TRBD1. After removal of 4 bases from V and 0 bases from J, the junction contained 7 bases not matched to a gene. From germline, CDR1 is SGHRS and CDR2 YFSETQ. There are 17 residues in the CDR3. CDR3 DNA sequence: TGCGCCAGCAGCCAGACAGGGTCTAGCTCTGGGGCCAACGTCCTGACTTTC. Its translation: CASSQTGSSSGANVLTF.

This sequence joins TRBV5-5 and TRBJ1-2, with a weak D call TRBD1 (5 bases). CDR1 and CDR2 from the germline V gene are SGHKS and YYEKEE (reference sequence). The CDR3 is 20 amino acids. V was clipped by 4 bases and J by 1 base, with 29 bases between them. The CDR3 reads CASSGRGPIPKTSLNYGYTF. In DNA form, the CDR3 reads TGTGCCAGCAGCGGGCGGGGCCCTATTCCTAAGACTTCCCTTAACTATGGCTACACCTTC.

The chain employs TRBV4-2 and TRBJ2-3, with D unresolved. Per germline, CDR1 LGHNA and CDR2 YNFKEQ. The length of the CDR3 is 12 residues. With 5 bases removed from V and 5 bases from J, the gap between germline ends came to 8 bases. Here the CDR3 reads CASSMLEDTQYF. In DNA, the CDR3 is TGTGCCAGCAGCATGTTAGAAGATACGCAGTATTTT.

The chain carries TRBV7-8 and TRBJ1-4, with a weak D call TRBD1 (6 bases). This CDR3 contains 13 residues. V dropped 4 bases and J dropped 12 bases, with 15 bases sitting between them. CDR1 is SGHVS, CDR2 FQNEAQ, per germline. The CDR3 here is CASSSPQQGELFF. The CDR3 nucleotides read TGTGCCAGCAGCTCACCCCAACAGGGCGAACTGTTTTTT.

The J gene is TRBJ1-2, the V gene TRBV13, with 8 nucleotides matching TRBD1. This CDR3 region has 15 residues. CDR1 is PRHDT and CDR2 is FYEKMQ in the germline V gene (reference sequence). J lost 5 bases, V lost 0 bases, and 5 bases had no gene match. The CDR3 loop reads CASSLGRDRGYGYTF. CDR3 nucleotide sequence: TGTGCCAGCAGCTTAGGAAGAGACAGGGGTTATGGCTACACCTTC.

V is TRBV9 and J is TRBJ2-3; TRBD2 matches 7 bases. The CDR3 runs to 17 residues. J gave up 3 bases and V 3 bases, and 13 bases lay outside the gene matches. Germline V gene data show CDR1 as SGDLS and CDR2 as YYNGEE. The CDR3 protein is CASSAVGGSGVTDTQYF. DNA for the CDR3: TGTGCCAGCAGCGCAGTTGGAGGCAGCGGGGTTACAGATACGCAGTATTTT.

V gene TRBV7-9 combines with J gene TRBJ1-5, with no clear D. The CDR3 consists of 13 residues. The germline V and J ends were trimmed by 6 bases and 0 bases, with 6 bases remaining between them. CDR1 is SEHNR, CDR2 FQNEAQ, per germline (reference sequence). CDR3 residues: CASSYNSNQPQHF. Here the CDR3 DNA reads TGTGCCAGCAGTTACAATAGCAATCAGCCCCAGCATTTT. Combining the CDR3 with reference TRBV7-9 and TRBJ1-5 gives the whole variable domain DTGVSQNPRHKITKRGQNVTFRCDPISEHNRLYWYRQTLGQGPEFLTYFQNEAQLEKSRLLSDRFSAERPKGSFSTLEIQRTEQGDSAMYLCASSYNSNQPQHFGDGTRLSIL.

V and J are TRBV5-8 and TRBJ2-6, with a possible D match to TRBD1 (6 bases). CDR3 length: 16 residues. Germline V lookup: CDR1 SGHTS, CDR2 YDEGEE. Trimming pared 4 bases from V and 0 bases from J, leaving 11 bases between. The CDR3 DNA follows: TGTGCCAGCAGCCGTGACAGGCACTCTGGGGCCAACGTCCTGACTTTC. Residues: CASSRDRHSGANVLTF. The full variable domain, rest sourced from reference TRBV5-8 and TRBJ2-6, is EAGVTQSPTHLIKTRGQQATLRCSPISGHTSVYWYQQALGLGLQFLLWYDEGEERNRGNFPPRFSGRQFPNYSSELNVNALELEDSALYLCASSRDRHSGANVLTFGAGSRLTVL.

The V call is TRBV27, the J call TRBJ1-1; D may be TRBD1 (6 bases). The CDR3 is made up of 14 amino acids. Trimming removed 2 bases from V and 9 bases from J, with 16 bases in between. The germline V gene encodes CDR1 MNHEY and CDR2 SMNVEV (reference sequence). CDR3 amino acids: CASSLVLGAVKAFF. DNA of the CDR3: TGTGCCAGCAGTTTAGTATTGGGGGCTGTGAAAGCTTTCTTT.

V is TRBV7-8 and J is TRBJ1-5; D gene unclear. The V gene lost 3 bases and the J gene lost 1 base, with 4 bases spanning the gap. Germline CDR1 SGHVS, CDR2 FQNEAQ. This CDR3 is 13 amino acids long. The CDR3 sequence is CASSFGSNQPQHF. The CDR3 bases are TGTGCCAGCAGCTTTGGCAGCAATCAGCCCCAGCATTTT.

This chain links TRBV11-3 with TRBJ2-5; a possible D gene is TRBD1 (5 bases). The CDR3 covers 15 residues. Germline V lookup: CDR1 SGHNT, CDR2 YENEEA. V gave up 3 bases and J gave up 2 bases, with 13 bases separating them. The CDR3 region has the DNA TGTGCCAGCAGCTTTCTCCAGGGCCAACAAGAGACCCAGTACTTC. It codes for CASSFLQGQQETQYF.

This chain joins TRBV24-1 and TRBJ2-3, with TRBD1 identical over 9 bases. This CDR3 comprises 15 residues. Germline V gene sequence: CDR1 KGHDR, CDR2 SFDVKD. The V and J ends lost 5 bases and 2 bases, in that order; junction bases with no gene match: 4. CDR3 amino acids: CATSGTGVVTDTQYF. The DNA of the CDR3 is TGTGCCACCAGTGGGACAGGGGTTGTCACAGATACGCAGTATTTT.

The V and J genes are TRBV9 and TRBJ2-7; D may be TRBD2 (6 bases). The CDR3 has 14 amino acids. Germline V gene sequence: CDR1 SGDLS, CDR2 YYNGEE. The ends were cut back, 4 bases at V and 7 bases at J, with 18 bases in the middle. In DNA, the CDR3 is TGTGCCAGCAGCATGGGGGACTCCTCGTGGGAGCAGTACTTC. Translation gives CASSMGDSSWEQYF.

The V call is TRBV5-8, the J call TRBJ2-3; D call uncertain. V lost 1 base and J lost 6, with 15 bases in between. Germline CDR1 SGHTS, CDR2 YDEGEE. The CDR3 is 15 residues long. The DNA for the CDR3 is TGTGCCAGCAGCTTGTTGGCAGGCCCCGCGGATACGCAGTATTTT. Protein sequence: CASSLLAGPADTQYF.

The rearrangement joins TRBV19 to TRBJ2-5, with D uncertain. V lost 5 bases and J 0 bases, leaving 16 bases between the germline ends. This CDR3 is 16 amino acids long. Per the germline V gene, CDR1 is LNHDA and CDR2 is SQIVND (reference sequence). The CDR3 sequence is CASSVASGVYQETQYF. CDR3 nucleotide sequence: TGTGCCAGTAGTGTGGCTAGTGGAGTATACCAAGAGACCCAGTACTTC.

The V and J genes are TRBV5-1 and TRBJ2-7, with D perhaps TRBD2 (5 bases). V was pared by 8 bases and J by 3 bases, with 15 bases between. Germline CDR1 and CDR2: SGHRS and YFSETQ. There are 13 residues in the CDR3. The CDR3 nucleotides are TGCGCCAGTAGCGCGAGAACCTACTACGAGCAGTACTTC. This codes for CASSARTYYEQYF.

In its sample, this clone was seen a few times. This sequence joins TRBV11-2 and TRBJ1-2; D may be TRBD1 (6 bases). CDR3 length equals 14 residues. Germline V gene data show CDR1 as SGHAT and CDR2 as FQNNGV. Trimming pared 3 bases from V and 0 bases from J, leaving 8 bases between. The CDR3 nucleotides read TGTGCCAGCAGCTTTGGGGACACTAACTATGGCTACACCTTC. It is translated as CASSFGDTNYGYTF. The full variable domain, rest sourced from reference TRBV11-2 and TRBJ1-2, is EAGVAQSPRYKIIEKRQSVAFWCNPISGHATLYWYQQILGQGPKLLIQFQNNGVVDDSQLPKDRFSAERLKGVDSTLKIQPAKLEDSAVYLCASSFGDTNYGYTFGSGTRLTVV.

The chain is built from TRBV27 and TRBJ2-1, with 7 bases identical to TRBD2. V lost 1 base and J lost 6; bases outside the gene matches: 12. The CDR3 totals 17 residues. Germline V gene data show CDR1 as MNHEY and CDR2 as SMNVEV (reference sequence). The CDR3 nucleotides are TGTGCCAGCAGTTTATTAGTTGTAGGCGGGAGAATCAATGAGCAGTTCTTC. The encoded protein is CASSLLVVGGRINEQFF.

The chain uses TRBV6-5 and TRBJ1-1, with 9 bases fitting TRBD1. Germline V gene data show CDR1 as MNHEY and CDR2 as SVGAGI. J gave up 0 bases and V 9 bases, and 2 bases lay outside the gene matches. This CDR3 has 13 residues. The CDR3 region is CASGQGMNTEAFF. CDR3 sequence (DNA): TGTGCCAGTGGACAGGGGATGAACACTGAAGCTTTCTTT.

This clone showed up just once. The rearrangement links TRBV6-1 to TRBJ1-5, with D unclear. The germline V gene has CDR1 MNHNS and CDR2 SASEGT. The CDR3 totals 14 residues. Trimming took off 3 bases at V and 3 bases at J, with 9 bases between the two ends. CDR3 DNA sequence: TGTGCCAGCAGTGAGTACGGGAACAATCAGCCCCAGCATTTT. It specifies CASSEYGNNQPQHF.

V is TRBV2 and J is TRBJ2-5; weak D call: TRBD2 (7 bases). The germline V and J ends were trimmed by 10 bases and 5 bases, with 23 bases remaining between them. This CDR3 has 15 residues. Germline assignment: CDR1 SNHLY and CDR2 FYNNEI. The CDR3 loop is CAISLPGRGHETQYF. CDR3 in DNA: TGTGCCATAAGCCTGCCGGGGAGGGGACACGAGACCCAGTACTTC. The variable domain in full, completed from reference TRBV2 and TRBJ2-5, reads EPEVTQTPSHQVTQMGQEVILRCVPISNHLYFYWYRQILGQKVEFLVSFYNNEISEKSEIFDDQFSVERPDGSNFTLKIRSTKLEDSAMYFCAISLPGRGHETQYFGPGTRLLVL.

The CDR3 DNA follows: TGTGCCATCAGGGCACTAGCGGGAGTGGCCGGGGAGCTGTTTTTT. This translates into CAIRALAGVAGELFF. The chain is built from TRBV10-3 and TRBJ2-2; 11 bases align to TRBD2. The CDR3 loop spans 15 amino acids. J gave up 6 bases and V 6 bases, and 6 bases lay outside the gene matches. Germline V gene data show CDR1 as ENHRY and CDR2 as SYGVKD.

A single count supports this clone. The gene calls are TRBV7-2 and TRBJ2-6, with a weak D call TRBD2 (6 bases). Trimming left V 4 bases short and J 2 bases short, with 9 bases between. Germline V gives CDR1 SGHTA, CDR2 FQGNSA. The CDR3 consists of 15 residues. CDR3: CASSSTSPGANVLTF. CDR3 DNA: TGTGCCAGCAGCTCCACTAGCCCTGGGGCCAACGTCCTGACTTTC.